The 13 T cell receptor beta chains in this list originate from one sample, sequenced in a study of T cells after yellow fever vaccination. TCRdb reanalysed the 5' RACE reads using MiXCR and keeps one entry per CDR3 protein. The table has a few hundred thousand distinct CDR3 sequences, around 6.8% seen once. The starting material was PBMCs, obtained about 49 days after the first yellow fever vaccination. The receptors come from a man aged 18 to 29 who received the YFV17D yellow fever vaccine.

J is TRBJ1-3 and V is TRBV12-3 or TRBV12-4; tentatively, D is TRBD1 (6 bases). The germline V and J ends were trimmed by 6 bases and 4 bases, with 13 bases remaining between them. This CDR3 is built from 14 residues. As DNA, the CDR3 is TGTGCCAGCAGGCCAGGGGCAATCGGAAACACCATATATTTT. Residues: CASRPGAIGNTIYF.

This clonotype occurred a few times. The chain is built from TRBV7-2 and TRBJ2-1, with TRBD2 matching over 7 bases. V shed 3 bases and J 5 bases; nucleotides not matched to a gene: 7. The CDR3 spans 15 residues. Germline V lookup: CDR1 SGHTA, CDR2 FQGNSA. CDR3: CASSLGPGGNNEQFF. The CDR3 region has the DNA TGTGCCAGCAGCTTGGGGCCCGGGGGGAACAATGAGCAGTTCTTC.

This clonotype was seen a few times. The J gene is TRBJ2-5, the V gene TRBV18; no clear D gene. Trimming took 6 bases from V and 5 from J, leaving 10 bases between them. This CDR3 has 12 amino acids. Germline assignment: CDR1 KGHSH and CDR2 LQKENI. The CDR3 nucleotides read TGTGCCAGCTCGGACCGATCGGAGACCCAGTACTTC. Amino acids: CASSDRSETQYF.

V usage is TRBV7-9 and J usage is TRBJ1-1; TRBD1 agrees at 9 bases. The ends lost 4 bases at V and 7 bases at J; junction bases unmatched: 7. Germline CDR1 and CDR2: SEHNR and FQNEAQ (reference sequence). The length of the CDR3 is 14 residues. The CDR3 loop is CASSWNRGQGEAFF. The CDR3 DNA reads TGTGCCAGCAGCTGGAACAGGGGGCAGGGTGAAGCTTTCTTT.

This clonotype was seen a few times. V is TRBV9 and J is TRBJ2-3; 11 bases are a match to TRBD2. Trimming took 4 bases from V and 3 from J; bases not matched to a gene: 7. Germline V gene sequence: CDR1 SGDLS, CDR2 YYNGEE. This CDR3 is 16 amino acids long. The CDR3 sequence: CASSTSGGARTDTQYF. As DNA, the CDR3 is TGTGCCAGCAGCACTAGCGGGGGAGCGAGGACAGATACGCAGTATTTT.

The chain employs TRBV20-1 and TRBJ1-2, with 9 nucleotides matching TRBD1. The CDR3 covers 15 residues. The germline V gene encodes CDR1 DFQATT and CDR2 SNEGSKA (reference sequence). Trimming took 1 base from V and 2 from J; bases not matched to a gene: 5. In DNA form, the CDR3 reads TGCAGTGCTAGAGTCCGGACAGGGGAAAACTATGGCTACACCTTC. This sequence encodes CSARVRTGENYGYTF.

The DNA for the CDR3 is TGTGCCAGTAGTAAGGGGACAGGGTTTTCGGACACTGAAGCTTTCTTT. This sequence encodes CASSKGTGFSDTEAFF. The rearrangement uses TRBV19 and TRBJ1-1; TRBD1 agrees at 9 bases. The CDR3 contains 16 residues. Germline V gives CDR1 LNHDA, CDR2 SQIVND (reference sequence). V lost 4 bases, J lost 3 bases, and 9 bases stayed unmatched.

This clonotype was recorded a few times. This rearrangement joins TRBV7-2 to TRBJ1-1, with D maybe TRBD1 (6 bases). The CDR3 runs to 16 residues. Per the germline V gene, CDR1 is SGHTA and CDR2 is FQGNSA. Trimming shortened V by 1 base and J by 2 bases, and 14 bases separated the two germline ends. CDR3 DNA sequence: TGTGCCAGCAGCTTAGGCCTACAGGGCCCAAACACTGAAGCTTTCTTT. Translating gives CASSLGLQGPNTEAFF. The full variable domain, completed using reference TRBV7-2 and TRBJ1-1, is GAGVSQSPSNKVTEKGKDVELRCDPISGHTALYWYRQSLGQGLEFLIYFQGNSAPDKSGLPSDRFSAERTGGSVSTLTIQRTQQEDSAVYLCASSLGLQGPNTEAFFGQGTRLTVV.

The chain recombines TRBV12-3 or TRBV12-4 with TRBJ2-2; perhaps TRBD1 as D (6 bases). The CDR3 sequence is 15 residues long. Trimming stripped 0 bases from V and 5 bases from J, with 10 bases between. CDR3 DNA: TGTGCCAGCAGTTTAGCGCAGGGGAGAACCGGGGAGCTGTTTTTT. Its translation: CASSLAQGRTGELFF.

This clonotype was seen at least ten times. The J gene is TRBJ2-7, the V gene TRBV7-2; D may be TRBD1 (6 bases). The CDR3 has 13 amino acids. V lost 3 bases to trimming and J lost 5 bases, with 11 bases between them. Germline V lookup: CDR1 SGHTA, CDR2 FQGNSA. In DNA form, the CDR3 reads TGTGCCAGCAGCTTGGGACATCAGAACGAGCAGTACTTC. Translation gives CASSLGHQNEQYF.

The sample holds a few counts of this clonotype. The J gene is TRBJ2-3, the V gene TRBV30; tentative D call: TRBD1 (6 bases). The CDR3 length is 13 residues. V was trimmed by 3 bases and J by 3 bases, leaving 10 bases between them. Germline V lookup: CDR1 GTSNPN, CDR2 SVGIG (reference sequence). The CDR3 loop reads CAWSRGSTDTQYF. CDR3 bases: TGTGCCTGGAGCAGGGGTTCGACAGATACGCAGTATTTT.

This sequence joins TRBV5-8 and TRBJ2-3; possibly TRBD2 for D (5 bases). Trimming left V 2 bases short and J 0 bases short, with 16 bases between. The CDR3 runs to 17 residues. Germline V gene data show CDR1 as SGHTS and CDR2 as YDEGEE. CDR3: CASSFPESAGSTDTQYF. Written as DNA, the CDR3 is TGTGCCAGCAGCTTCCCCGAGTCGGCGGGTAGCACAGATACGCAGTATTTT.

There are a few counts of this clonotype. The chain has TRBV5-6 and TRBJ1-1; TRBD1 might be the D (6 bases). CDR3 length: 13 residues. Trimming shortened V by 1 base and J by 5 bases, and 9 bases separated the two germline ends. CDR1 is SGHDT, CDR2 YYEEEE, per germline. CDR3: CASSLHRATEAFF. The CDR3 DNA sequence: TGTGCCAGCAGCTTGCACAGGGCGACTGAAGCTTTCTTT.